The entry below gives a single T cell receptor (beta chain) sequence along with its context. There was at least one pre-ART PBMC sample for each donor, plus at least two post-ART PBMC samples. The source of the sample is a study of long-term antiretroviral therapy in people with HIV. CDR3 length: 13 residues. Germline CDR1 and CDR2: MRHNA and SNTAGT. V shed 4 bases and J shed 1 base, with 6 bases lying between them. The libraries were made with immunoSEQ v3.0 at survey level. Method: immunoSEQ multiplex PCR; TCRdb's copy keeps in-frame clones and lacks some. The profile shows about 17,000 clones, around 74% of them singletons.

The chain joins TRBV6-4 to TRBJ2-3; D perhaps matches TRBD1 (6 bases). Here the sequenced sample was unsorted PBMCs, taken at the start of antiretroviral therapy. This TCR was recovered from a man younger than 45 with HIV. CDR3 sequence: CASSGTGTDTQYF. CDR3 bases: TGTGCCAGCAGTGGGACAGGCACAGATACGCAGTATTTT.